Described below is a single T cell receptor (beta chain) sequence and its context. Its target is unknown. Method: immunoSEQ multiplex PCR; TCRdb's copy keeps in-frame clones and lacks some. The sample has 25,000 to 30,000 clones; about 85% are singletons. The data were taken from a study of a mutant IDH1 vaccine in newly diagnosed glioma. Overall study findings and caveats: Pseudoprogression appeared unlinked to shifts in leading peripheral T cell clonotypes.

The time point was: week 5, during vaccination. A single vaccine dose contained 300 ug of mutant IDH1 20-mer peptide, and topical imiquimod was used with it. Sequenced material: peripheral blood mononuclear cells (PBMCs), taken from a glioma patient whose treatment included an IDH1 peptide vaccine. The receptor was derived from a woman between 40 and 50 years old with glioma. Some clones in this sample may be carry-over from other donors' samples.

Here the CDR3 DNA reads TGCAGCGGCGCCGGGCTTAATAATGAAAAACTGTTTTTT. Amino acids: CSGAGLNNEKLFF. The chain couples TRBV29-1 to TRBJ1-4; D call uncertain. This CDR3 has 13 residues. The V gene lost 7 bases and the J gene lost 4 bases, with 13 bases spanning the gap. Germline V lookup: CDR1 SQVTM, CDR2 ANQGSEA.